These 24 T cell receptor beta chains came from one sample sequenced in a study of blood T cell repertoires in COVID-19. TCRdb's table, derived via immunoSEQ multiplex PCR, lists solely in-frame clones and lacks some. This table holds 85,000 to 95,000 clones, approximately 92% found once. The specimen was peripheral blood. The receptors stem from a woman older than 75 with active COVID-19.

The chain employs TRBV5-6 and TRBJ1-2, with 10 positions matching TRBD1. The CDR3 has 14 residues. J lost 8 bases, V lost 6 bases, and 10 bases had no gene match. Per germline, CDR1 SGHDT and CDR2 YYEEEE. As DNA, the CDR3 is TGTGCCAGCACCGAGACAGGGGGCAACAGGGGCTACACCTTC. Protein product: CASTETGGNRGYTF.

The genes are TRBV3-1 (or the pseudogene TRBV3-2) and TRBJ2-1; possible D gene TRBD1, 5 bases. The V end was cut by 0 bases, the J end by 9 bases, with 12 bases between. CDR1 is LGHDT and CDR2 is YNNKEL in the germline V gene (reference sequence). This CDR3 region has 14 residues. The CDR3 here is CASSQEGGAGEQFF. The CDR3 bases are TGTGCCAGCAGCCAAGAGGGTGGGGCAGGTGAGCAGTTCTTC.

The CDR3 DNA reads TGCAGCGTTGATGGAGGAGGACTTGGCTATGGCTACACCTTC. Translated: CSVDGGGLGYGYTF. V gene TRBV29-1 combines with J gene TRBJ1-2; D is ambiguous. Trimming left V 3 bases short and J 4 bases short, with 15 bases between. The CDR3 consists of 14 residues. The germline V gene encodes CDR1 SQVTM and CDR2 ANQGSEA.

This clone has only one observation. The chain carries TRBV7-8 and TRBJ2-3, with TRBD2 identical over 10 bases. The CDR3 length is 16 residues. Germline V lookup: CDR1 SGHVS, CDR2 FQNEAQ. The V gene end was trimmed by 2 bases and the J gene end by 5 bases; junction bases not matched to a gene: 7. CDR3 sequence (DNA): TGTGCCAGCAGCTTATTGCCAGCGGGAGGGGGAGATACGCAGTATTTT. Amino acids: CASSLLPAGGGDTQYF.

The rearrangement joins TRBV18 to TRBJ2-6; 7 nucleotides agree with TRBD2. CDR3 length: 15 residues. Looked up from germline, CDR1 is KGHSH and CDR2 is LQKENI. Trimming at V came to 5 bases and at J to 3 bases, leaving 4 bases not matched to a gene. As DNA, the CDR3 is TGTGCCAGCTCATCCGGGGAGGGTGGGGCCAACGTCCTGACTTTC. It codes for CASSSGEGGANVLTF.

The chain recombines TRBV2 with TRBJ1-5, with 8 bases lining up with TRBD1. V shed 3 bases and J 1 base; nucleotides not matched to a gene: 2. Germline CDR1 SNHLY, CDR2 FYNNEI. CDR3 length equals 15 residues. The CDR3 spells CASSDRGLSNQPQHF. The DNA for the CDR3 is TGTGCCAGCAGTGACAGGGGGCTAAGCAATCAGCCCCAGCATTTT. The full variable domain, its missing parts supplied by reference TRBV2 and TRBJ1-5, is EPEVTQTPSHQVTQMGQEVILRCVPISNHLYFYWYRQILGQKVEFLVSFYNNEISEKSEIFDDQFSVERPDGSNFTLKIRSTKLEDSAMYFCASSDRGLSNQPQHFGDGTRLSIL.

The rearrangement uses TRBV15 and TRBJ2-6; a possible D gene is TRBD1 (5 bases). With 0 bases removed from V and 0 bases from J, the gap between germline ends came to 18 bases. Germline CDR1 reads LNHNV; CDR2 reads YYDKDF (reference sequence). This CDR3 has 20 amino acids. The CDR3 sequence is CATSRDLLAGLYSGANVLTF. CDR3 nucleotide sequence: TGTGCCACCAGCAGAGATCTTTTGGCAGGGCTGTACTCTGGGGCCAACGTCCTGACTTTC.

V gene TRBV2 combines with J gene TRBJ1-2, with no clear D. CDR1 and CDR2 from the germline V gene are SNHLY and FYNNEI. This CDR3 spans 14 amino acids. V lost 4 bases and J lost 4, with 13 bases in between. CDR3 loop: CASSVGSLSYGYTF. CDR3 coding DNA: TGTGCCAGCAGTGTGGGTAGCCTATCCTATGGCTACACCTTC.

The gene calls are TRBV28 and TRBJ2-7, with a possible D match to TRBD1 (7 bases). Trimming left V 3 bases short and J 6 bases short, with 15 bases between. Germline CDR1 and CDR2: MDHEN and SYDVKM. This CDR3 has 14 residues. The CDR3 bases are TGTGCCAGCAGTTTGGGGGGCAGGGGGACCGAGCAGTACTTC. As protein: CASSLGGRGTEQYF.

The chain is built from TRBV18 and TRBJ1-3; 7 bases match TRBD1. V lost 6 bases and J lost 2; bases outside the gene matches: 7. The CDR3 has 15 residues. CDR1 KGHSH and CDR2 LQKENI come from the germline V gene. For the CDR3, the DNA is TGTGCCAGCTCCCCGACAGGGCCCACTGGAAACACCATATATTTT. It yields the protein CASSPTGPTGNTIYF.

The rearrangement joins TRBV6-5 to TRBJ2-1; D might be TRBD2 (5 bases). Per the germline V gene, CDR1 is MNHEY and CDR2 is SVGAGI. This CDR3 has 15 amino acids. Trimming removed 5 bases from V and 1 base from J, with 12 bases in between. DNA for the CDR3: TGTGCCAGCAGTCGAAGCGGATTGTCCTACAATGAGCAGTTCTTC. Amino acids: CASSRSGLSYNEQFF.

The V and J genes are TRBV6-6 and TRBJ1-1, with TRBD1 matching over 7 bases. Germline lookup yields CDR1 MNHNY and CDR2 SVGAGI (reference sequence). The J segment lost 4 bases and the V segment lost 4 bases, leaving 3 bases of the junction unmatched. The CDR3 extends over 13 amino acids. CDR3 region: CASSSAGGTEAFF. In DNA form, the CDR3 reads TGTGCCAGCAGTTCCGCAGGGGGCACTGAAGCTTTCTTT.

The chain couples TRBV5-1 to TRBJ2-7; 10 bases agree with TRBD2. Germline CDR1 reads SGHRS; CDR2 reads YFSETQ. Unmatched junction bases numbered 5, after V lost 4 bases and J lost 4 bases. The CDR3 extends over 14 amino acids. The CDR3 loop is CASSSGTSAYEQYF. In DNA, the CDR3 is TGCGCCAGCAGCAGCGGGACTAGCGCTTACGAGCAGTACTTC.

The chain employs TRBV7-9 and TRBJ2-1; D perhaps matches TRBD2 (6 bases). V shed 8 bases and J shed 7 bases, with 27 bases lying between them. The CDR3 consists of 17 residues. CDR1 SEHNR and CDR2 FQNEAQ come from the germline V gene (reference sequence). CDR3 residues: CASGPGPQDYHRNEQFF. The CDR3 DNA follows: TGTGCCAGCGGACCGGGCCCCCAGGACTACCACCGGAATGAGCAGTTCTTC.

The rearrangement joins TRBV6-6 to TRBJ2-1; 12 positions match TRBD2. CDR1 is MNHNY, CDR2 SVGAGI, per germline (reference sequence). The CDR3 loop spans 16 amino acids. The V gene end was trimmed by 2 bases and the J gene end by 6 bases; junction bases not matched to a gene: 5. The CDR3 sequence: CASSYARTSGTNEQFF. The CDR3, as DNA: TGTGCCAGCAGTTACGCCAGGACTAGCGGGACCAATGAGCAGTTCTTC.

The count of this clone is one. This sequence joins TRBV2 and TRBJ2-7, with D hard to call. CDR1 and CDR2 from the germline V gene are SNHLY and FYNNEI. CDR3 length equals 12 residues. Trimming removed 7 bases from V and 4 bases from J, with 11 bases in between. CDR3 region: CASTAESYEQYF. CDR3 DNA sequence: TGTGCCAGCACCGCGGAGTCGTACGAGCAGTACTTC.

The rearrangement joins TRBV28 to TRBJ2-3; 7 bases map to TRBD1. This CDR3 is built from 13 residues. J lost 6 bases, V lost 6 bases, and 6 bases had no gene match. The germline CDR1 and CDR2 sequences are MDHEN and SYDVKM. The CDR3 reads CASRRQGADTQYF. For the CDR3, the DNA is TGTGCCAGCAGGAGACAGGGTGCCGATACGCAGTATTTT.

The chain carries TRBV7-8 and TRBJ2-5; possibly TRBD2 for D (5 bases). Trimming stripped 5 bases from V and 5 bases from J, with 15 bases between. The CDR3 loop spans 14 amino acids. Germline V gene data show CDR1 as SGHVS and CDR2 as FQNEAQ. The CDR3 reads CASSLWTRGETQYF. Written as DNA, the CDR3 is TGTGCCAGCAGCCTCTGGACGCGAGGGGAGACCCAGTACTTC.

The CDR3 DNA is TGTGCCAGCTCAACCGCCATACTAGCGGGAGGAGATACGCAGTATTTT. Amino acids: CASSTAILAGGDTQYF. The V and J genes are TRBV9 and TRBJ2-3; 12 bases match TRBD2. This CDR3 contains 16 residues. Germline CDR1 SGDLS, CDR2 YYNGEE. V gave up 7 bases and J gave up 5 bases; unmatched junction bases: 11.

This CDR3 reads CSASPTGDRGTDTQYF. For the CDR3, the DNA is TGCAGTGCTAGTCCCACGGGGGACAGGGGGACAGATACGCAGTATTTT. V usage is TRBV20-1 and J usage is TRBJ2-3; the match to TRBD1 covers 11 bases. The CDR3 has 16 amino acids. The J segment lost 3 bases and the V segment lost 3 bases, leaving 8 bases of the junction unmatched. Germline lookup yields CDR1 DFQATT and CDR2 SNEGSKA (reference sequence).

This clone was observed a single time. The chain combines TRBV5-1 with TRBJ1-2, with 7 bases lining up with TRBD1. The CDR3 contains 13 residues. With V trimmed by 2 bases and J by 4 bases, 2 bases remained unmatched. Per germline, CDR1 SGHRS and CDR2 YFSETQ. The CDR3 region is CASSFTGVYGYTF. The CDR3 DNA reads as TGCGCCAGCAGCTTTACAGGGGTCTATGGCTACACCTTC.

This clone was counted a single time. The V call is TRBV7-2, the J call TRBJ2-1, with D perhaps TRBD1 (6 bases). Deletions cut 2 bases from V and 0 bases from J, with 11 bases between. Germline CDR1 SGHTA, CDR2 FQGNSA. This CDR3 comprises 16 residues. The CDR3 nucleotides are TGTGCCAGCAGCTTAAGTGGACAGAGCTCCTACAATGAGCAGTTCTTC. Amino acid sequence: CASSLSGQSSYNEQFF.

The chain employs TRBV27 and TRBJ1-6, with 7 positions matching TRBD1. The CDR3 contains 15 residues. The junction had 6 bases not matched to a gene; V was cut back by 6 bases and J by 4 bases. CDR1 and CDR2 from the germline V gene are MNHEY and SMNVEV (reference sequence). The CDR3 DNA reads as TGTGCCAGCAGGAAACAGGGGAGATATAATTCACCCCTCCACTTT. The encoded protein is CASRKQGRYNSPLHF.

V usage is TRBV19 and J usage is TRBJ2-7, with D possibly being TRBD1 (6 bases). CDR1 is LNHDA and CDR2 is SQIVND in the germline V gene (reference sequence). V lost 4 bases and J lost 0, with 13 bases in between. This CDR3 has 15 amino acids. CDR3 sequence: CASSNSGVGSYEQYF. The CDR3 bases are TGTGCCAGTAGTAATTCAGGGGTCGGCTCCTACGAGCAGTACTTC.